A selection of T cell receptor beta chains follows, all from one sample in a study of regulatory T cells in long-lasting Graves disease. TCRdb used MiXCR to reprocess the multiplex PCR reads, holding one entry per CDR3 protein. Of 400,000 to 500,000 distinct CDR3 sequences in the sample, about 17% were seen once. Separately, the same data were catalogued under a study of T cells in Graves' hyperthyroidism and ophthalmopathy.

The sequenced sample was peripheral blood mononuclear cells (PBMCs), obtained at new diagnosis, from a patient treated with antithyroid drugs. These receptors were taken from a woman in her 30s with Graves disease. The CDR3 runs from the conserved cysteine through the conserved F or W. D genes are given only for firm matches. Size is stated for part of the rows, as once, few or many counts, or as a class when the clone is expanded.

V gene: TRBV7-8
J gene: TRBJ2-3
clone size: many
D gene: NA
CDR3 protein: CASSLASGTDTQYF
CDR3 DNA: TGTGCCAGCAGTCTAGCTAGCGGCACAGATACGCAGTATTTT

V gene: TRBV6-2/TRBV6-3
J gene: TRBJ2-5
clone size: few
D gene: NA
CDR3 protein: CASSYPETDRETQYF
CDR3 DNA: TGTGCCAGCAGTTACCCTGAGACAGATCGAGAGACCCAGTACTTC

V gene: TRBV7-2
J gene: TRBJ2-2
clone size: many
D gene: NA
CDR3 protein: CASSRGATGELFF
CDR3 DNA: TGTGCCAGTTCCCGCGGAGCCACCGGGGAGCTGTTTTTT

V gene: TRBV28
J gene: TRBJ1-5
clone size: many
D gene: NA
CDR3 protein: CASSFLVFGQPQHF
CDR3 DNA: TGTGCCAGCAGTTTTTTGGTTTTTGGTCAGCCCCAGCATTTT

V gene: TRBV10-3
J gene: TRBJ2-1
clone size: many
D gene: NA
CDR3 protein: CAIRPSGASNEQFF
CDR3 DNA: TGTGCCATCAGACCCTCAGGGGCCTCCAATGAGCAGTTCTTC

V gene: TRBV28
J gene: TRBJ2-2
clone size: NA
D gene: NA
CDR3 protein: CASSFSDAGELFF
CDR3 DNA: TGTGCCAGCAGTTTTAGCGACGCCGGGGAGCTGTTTTTT

V gene: TRBV11-2
J gene: TRBJ2-3
clone size: many
D gene: TRBD2
CDR3 protein: CASSPIAGTTDTQYF
CDR3 DNA: TGTGCCAGCAGCCCCATAGCGGGAACCACAGATACGCAGTATTTT

V gene: TRBV6-2/TRBV6-3
J gene: TRBJ2-5
clone size: NA
D gene: NA
CDR3 protein: CASSNGTPSWRETQYF
CDR3 DNA: TGTGCCAGCAGTAACGGGACACCCAGCTGGAGGGAGACCCAGTACTTC

V gene: TRBV27
J gene: TRBJ2-7
clone size: many
D gene: NA
CDR3 protein: CASSSVPDWGEQYF
CDR3 DNA: TGTGCCAGCAGTTCTGTCCCGGATTGGGGTGAGCAGTACTTC

V gene: TRBV6-5
J gene: TRBJ2-1
clone size: few
D gene: TRBD2
CDR3 protein: CASSLGSGLAGNEQFF
CDR3 DNA: TGTGCCAGCAGTTTAGGCTCGGGACTAGCGGGCAATGAGCAGTTCTTC

V gene: TRBV2
J gene: TRBJ2-3
clone size: many
D gene: NA
CDR3 protein: CASSFWGDTQYF
CDR3 DNA: TGTGCCAGCAGCTTTTGGGGAGATACGCAGTATTTT

V gene: TRBV28
J gene: TRBJ2-3
clone size: many
D gene: TRBD2
CDR3 protein: CASTPGLAGTTDTQYF
CDR3 DNA: TGTGCCAGCACCCCTGGGCTAGCGGGCACCACAGATACGCAGTATTTT

V gene: TRBV12-3/TRBV12-4
J gene: TRBJ2-1
clone size: few
D gene: TRBD2
CDR3 protein: CASSLRLAGVGYNEQFF
CDR3 DNA: TGTGCCAGCAGTTTACGACTAGCGGGGGTTGGTTACAATGAGCAGTTCTTC

V gene: TRBV27
J gene: TRBJ2-5
clone size: NA
D gene: TRBD2
CDR3 protein: CASSPSGRVEETQYF
CDR3 DNA: TGTGCCAGCAGTCCTAGCGGGAGGGTCGAAGAGACCCAGTACTTC

V gene: TRBV3-1
J gene: TRBJ2-5
clone size: many
D gene: NA
CDR3 protein: CASGQGYQETQYF
CDR3 DNA: TGTGCCAGCGGCCAAGGGTATCAAGAGACCCAGTACTTC

V gene: TRBV29-1
J gene: TRBJ2-7
clone size: NA
D gene: NA
CDR3 protein: CSAFVSRAPNYERYF
CDR3 DNA: TGCAGCGCTTTCGTCAGTCGGGCGCCGAACTACGAGCGGTACTTC

V gene: TRBV15
J gene: TRBJ1-6
clone size: NA
D gene: TRBD1
CDR3 protein: CATSRDRLGTGDSPLHF
CDR3 DNA: TGTGCCACCAGCAGAGATCGGCTCGGAACAGGGGATTCACCCCTCCACTTT

V gene: TRBV7-3
J gene: TRBJ2-1
clone size: NA
D gene: TRBD2
CDR3 protein: CASSLTLAGGPQEQFF
CDR3 DNA: TGTGCCAGCAGCTTAACGCTCGCGGGAGGGCCTCAGGAGCAGTTCTTC

V gene: TRBV11-2
J gene: TRBJ2-4
clone size: many
D gene: TRBD2
CDR3 protein: CASTHSGGAKNIQYF
CDR3 DNA: TGTGCCAGCACTCATTCGGGAGGGGCCAAAAACATTCAGTACTTC

V gene: TRBV19
J gene: TRBJ2-7
clone size: NA
D gene: TRBD1
CDR3 protein: CASSTQGKRSYEQYF
CDR3 DNA: TGTGCCAGTAGTACACAGGGGAAGAGGTCCTACGAGCAGTACTTC

V gene: TRBV28
J gene: TRBJ2-7
clone size: many
D gene: NA
CDR3 protein: CASLQRAPIEQYF
CDR3 DNA: TGTGCCAGCCTCCAGCGAGCCCCTATCGAGCAGTACTTC

V gene: TRBV27
J gene: TRBJ2-7
clone size: few
D gene: NA
CDR3 protein: CASRRGRDLREQYF
CDR3 DNA: TGTGCCAGCAGGAGGGGACGGGACCTACGAGAGCAGTACTTC

V gene: TRBV12-3/TRBV12-4
J gene: TRBJ2-1
clone size: NA
D gene: TRBD2
CDR3 protein: CASSFTRGGQNNEQFF
CDR3 DNA: TGTGCCAGCAGTTTTACCCGGGGGGGGCAGAACAATGAGCAGTTCTTC

V gene: TRBV19
J gene: TRBJ2-7
clone size: few
D gene: NA
CDR3 protein: CASRGGNSDEQYF
CDR3 DNA: TGTGCCAGCCGAGGGGGAAACTCGGACGAGCAGTACTTC

V gene: TRBV20-1
J gene: TRBJ1-1
clone size: many
D gene: NA
CDR3 protein: CSVRGEGSTEAFF
CDR3 DNA: TGCAGTGTAAGGGGAGAGGGAAGCACTGAAGCTTTCTTT

V gene: TRBV28
J gene: TRBJ1-1
clone size: many
D gene: NA
CDR3 protein: CASSLRVREGEAFF
CDR3 DNA: TGTGCCAGCAGTTTAAGGGTGAGGGAGGGTGAAGCTTTCTTT

V gene: TRBV15
J gene: TRBJ1-2
clone size: many
D gene: NA
CDR3 protein: CATSRVGDGYTF
CDR3 DNA: TGTGCCACCAGCAGAGTTGGTGATGGCTACACCTTC

V gene: TRBV7-6
J gene: TRBJ1-2
clone size: few
D gene: NA
CDR3 protein: CASSPSGGGAYGYTF
CDR3 DNA: TGTGCCAGCAGCCCCTCCGGCGGGGGCGCCTATGGCTACACCTTC

V gene: TRBV3-1
J gene: TRBJ1-5
clone size: many
D gene: NA
CDR3 protein: CASSQGDSNQPQHF
CDR3 DNA: TGTGCCAGCAGCCAGGGAGATAGCAATCAGCCCCAGCATTTT

V gene: TRBV3-1
J gene: TRBJ1-2
clone size: many
D gene: NA
CDR3 protein: CASSHGQGYTF
CDR3 DNA: TGTGCCAGCAGCCACGGACAAGGCTACACCTTC

V gene: TRBV2
J gene: TRBJ2-1
clone size: many
D gene: NA
CDR3 protein: CASPEGGFNEQFF
CDR3 DNA: TGTGCCAGCCCTGAGGGTGGCTTCAATGAGCAGTTCTTC

V gene: TRBV7-9
J gene: TRBJ2-1
clone size: few
D gene: TRBD2
CDR3 protein: CASSRVGGYNEQFF
CDR3 DNA: TGTGCCAGCTCACGGGTGGGGGGGTACAATGAGCAGTTCTTC

V gene: TRBV12-3/TRBV12-4
J gene: TRBJ1-2
clone size: few
D gene: NA
CDR3 protein: CASSLNLGGDGYTF
CDR3 DNA: TGTGCCAGCAGTTTAAATTTGGGGGGGGATGGCTACACCTTC

V gene: TRBV29-1
J gene: TRBJ2-1
clone size: once
D gene: TRBD1
CDR3 protein: CSAPQGALNEQFF
CDR3 DNA: TGCAGCGCACCACAGGGGGCGCTCAATGAGCAGTTCTTC

V gene: TRBV9
J gene: TRBJ2-3
clone size: few
D gene: TRBD2
CDR3 protein: CASSPTGGRQDTQYF
CDR3 DNA: TGTGCCAGCAGCCCGACCGGGGGGAGACAAGATACGCAGTATTTT

V gene: TRBV5-1
J gene: TRBJ1-5
clone size: many
D gene: TRBD1
CDR3 protein: CASSSGTGFNQPQHF
CDR3 DNA: TGCGCCAGCAGCTCTGGGACAGGGTTCAATCAGCCCCAGCATTTT

V gene: TRBV20-1
J gene: TRBJ2-5
clone size: many
D gene: TRBD2
CDR3 protein: CSARDTSGSIVETQYF
CDR3 DNA: TGCAGTGCTAGAGATACTAGCGGGAGTATAGTAGAGACCCAGTACTTC

V gene: TRBV28
J gene: TRBJ2-5
clone size: many
D gene: NA
CDR3 protein: CASSPGGVGETQYF
CDR3 DNA: TGTGCCAGCAGTCCAGGCGGGGTAGGGGAGACCCAGTACTTC

V gene: TRBV6-5
J gene: TRBJ1-2
clone size: many
D gene: NA
CDR3 protein: CASSYEAGGYGYTF
CDR3 DNA: TGTGCCAGCAGTTACGAGGCCGGTGGCTATGGCTACACCTTC

V gene: TRBV6-2/TRBV6-3
J gene: TRBJ2-3
clone size: many
D gene: NA
CDR3 protein: CASTTWDARRTDTQYF
CDR3 DNA: TGTGCCAGCACTACCTGGGACGCCCGCCGCACAGATACGCAGTATTTT

V gene: TRBV18
J gene: TRBJ1-3
clone size: NA
D gene: TRBD1
CDR3 protein: CASSPPGTEPNTIYF
CDR3 DNA: TGTGCCAGCTCACCACCGGGGACAGAACCGAACACCATATATTTT

V gene: TRBV12-3/TRBV12-4
J gene: TRBJ1-5
clone size: many
D gene: NA
CDR3 protein: CASSPGVYNQPQHF
CDR3 DNA: TGTGCCAGCAGTCCCGGGGTCTATAATCAGCCCCAGCATTTT

V gene: TRBV27
J gene: TRBJ2-1
clone size: NA
D gene: TRBD1
CDR3 protein: CASNKEGTGYNEQFF
CDR3 DNA: TGTGCCAGCAATAAGGAGGGGACAGGTTACAATGAGCAGTTCTTC

V gene: TRBV18
J gene: TRBJ1-1
clone size: many
D gene: TRBD1
CDR3 protein: CASSPRGQSNTEAFF
CDR3 DNA: TGTGCCAGCTCACCAAGGGGGCAAAGTAATACTGAAGCTTTCTTT

V gene: TRBV19
J gene: TRBJ1-2
clone size: NA
D gene: NA
CDR3 protein: CASSLWDPQNYGYTF
CDR3 DNA: TGTGCCAGTAGTCTTTGGGATCCCCAGAACTATGGCTACACCTTC

V gene: TRBV10-3
J gene: TRBJ1-1
clone size: NA
D gene: NA
CDR3 protein: CAISTGTTDTEAFF
CDR3 DNA: TGTGCCATCAGTACAGGGACTACGGACACTGAAGCTTTCTTT

V gene: TRBV11-2
J gene: TRBJ2-1
clone size: many
D gene: NA
CDR3 protein: CASSLGLSNEQFF
CDR3 DNA: TGTGCCAGCAGCCTCGGACTCTCCAATGAGCAGTTCTTC

V gene: TRBV4-1
J gene: TRBJ2-3
clone size: NA
D gene: TRBD1
CDR3 protein: CASSPGGEDTQYF
CDR3 DNA: TGCGCCAGCAGCCCAGGGGGAGAAGATACGCAGTATTTT

V gene: TRBV29-1
J gene: TRBJ1-2
clone size: many
D gene: TRBD1
CDR3 protein: CSVVGGGTGSLYGYTF
CDR3 DNA: TGCAGCGTTGTAGGGGGGGGGACAGGGAGTCTCTATGGCTACACCTTC

V gene: TRBV2
J gene: TRBJ2-2
clone size: many
D gene: TRBD1
CDR3 protein: CASSQDRGRYTGELFF
CDR3 DNA: TGTGCCAGCAGCCAAGACAGGGGCCGATACACCGGGGAGCTGTTTTTT